These T cell receptor beta chains were read from a single sample in a study of regulatory and conventional T cells in breast cancer. TCRdb reprocessed the PCR reads via MiXCR and lists one record per CDR3 protein. The repertoire holds more than 15,000 distinct CDR3 sequences, with 25% to 40% as singletons. Sequenced sample: conventional T cells from blood. These receptors all stem from a female donor in good health. The conserved cysteine and the conserved F or W are not part of the CDR3 here.

j_gene: TRBJ2-3
v_gene: TRBV5-6
CDR3aa: ASSLQGVGTDTQY

j_gene: TRBJ1-6
v_gene: TRBV18
CDR3aa: ASSPPLANSPLH

j_gene: TRBJ2-7
v_gene: TRBV7-2
CDR3aa: ASSFYSAGGGYEQY

j_gene: TRBJ2-7
v_gene: TRBV29-1
CDR3aa: SVVGTGVSHEQY

j_gene: TRBJ1-4
v_gene: TRBV7-9
CDR3aa: ASSSGDATNEKLF

j_gene: TRBJ1-6
v_gene: TRBV6-5
CDR3aa: ASSGQGRSYNSPLH

j_gene: TRBJ1-1
v_gene: TRBV7-9
CDR3aa: ASSLGQGGAEAF

j_gene: TRBJ2-7
v_gene: TRBV7-2
CDR3aa: ASSFSRNSYEQY

j_gene: TRBJ2-5
v_gene: TRBV11-1
CDR3aa: ASSLRTAGGQETQY

j_gene: TRBJ2-3
v_gene: TRBV7-2
CDR3aa: ASSARLAGGTDTQY

j_gene: TRBJ2-3
v_gene: TRBV7-3
CDR3aa: ASSLGLAGGVGTQY

j_gene: TRBJ1-1
v_gene: TRBV6-2/TRBV6-3
CDR3aa: ASSYGENTEAF

j_gene: TRBJ2-3
v_gene: TRBV6-5
CDR3aa: ASMGGTDTQY

j_gene: TRBJ1-3
v_gene: TRBV18
CDR3aa: ASSPISGSGNTIY

j_gene: TRBJ1-1
v_gene: TRBV4-1
CDR3aa: ASSQGIRGNTEAF

j_gene: TRBJ2-3
v_gene: TRBV7-2
CDR3aa: ASSLGPGTDTQY

j_gene: TRBJ1-4
v_gene: TRBV19
CDR3aa: ASSISGRGEKLF

j_gene: TRBJ1-2
v_gene: TRBV12-3/TRBV12-4
CDR3aa: ASSPEGVAGYT

j_gene: TRBJ2-5
v_gene: TRBV3-1
CDR3aa: ASSQTSMRVETQY

j_gene: TRBJ1-1
v_gene: TRBV18
CDR3aa: ASSPRGGPNTEAF

j_gene: TRBJ1-2
v_gene: TRBV20-1
CDR3aa: SARGYQGTAGYT

j_gene: TRBJ2-3
v_gene: TRBV24-1
CDR3aa: ATSDGRATDTQY

j_gene: TRBJ1-5
v_gene: TRBV12-3/TRBV12-4
CDR3aa: ASSPRSHSNQPQH

j_gene: TRBJ2-1
v_gene: TRBV5-4
CDR3aa: ASSLETETNEQF

j_gene: TRBJ2-3
v_gene: TRBV5-4
CDR3aa: ASSQLLSGGRTDTQY

j_gene: TRBJ2-7
v_gene: TRBV7-9
CDR3aa: ASSRMAGQSYEQY

j_gene: TRBJ2-7
v_gene: TRBV7-2
CDR3aa: ASSLVSGGAAYEQY

j_gene: TRBJ1-1
v_gene: TRBV5-6
CDR3aa: ASSPRQVPNTEAF

j_gene: TRBJ1-3
v_gene: TRBV12-3/TRBV12-4
CDR3aa: ASSLEQGSGNTIY

j_gene: TRBJ2-1
v_gene: TRBV5-4
CDR3aa: ASSLDNSGAHNEQF

j_gene: TRBJ1-6
v_gene: TRBV7-9
CDR3aa: ASSLEQYNSPLH

j_gene: TRBJ1-3
v_gene: TRBV12-3/TRBV12-4
CDR3aa: ASRGTGRSGNTIY

j_gene: TRBJ1-3
v_gene: TRBV30
CDR3aa: AWNSGNTTY

j_gene: TRBJ2-3
v_gene: TRBV5-4
CDR3aa: ASRPDGGVTDTQY

j_gene: TRBJ2-3
v_gene: TRBV7-2
CDR3aa: AGSLRGGLTWTDTQY

j_gene: TRBJ2-3
v_gene: TRBV28
CDR3aa: ASTPGLFSDAQY

j_gene: TRBJ2-1
v_gene: TRBV6-2/TRBV6-3
CDR3aa: ASSPSGRAVNEQF

j_gene: TRBJ2-2
v_gene: TRBV28
CDR3aa: ASSLASGFDTGELF

j_gene: TRBJ1-5
v_gene: TRBV19
CDR3aa: ASTPGPRGQPQH

j_gene: TRBJ2-5
v_gene: TRBV5-1
CDR3aa: ASSLDYKETQY

j_gene: TRBJ1-1
v_gene: TRBV6-5
CDR3aa: ASRIGTGGTEAF